One sample yielded the 5 T cell receptor beta chains listed below, sequenced in a study of cytomegalovirus exposure and HLA in healthy donors. Both 60 Vbeta primers and 13 Jbeta primers went into the PCR. Some clones are missing from TCRdb's copy, which holds only in-frame ones; the method was immunoSEQ multiplex PCR. Of around 170,000 clones in the sample, around 80% are singletons; the top ten hold around 1.4%. Sequenced sample: PBMCs. The receptors stem from a girl aged 5-17 years in good health and CMV-seropositive.

This chain links TRBV5-1 with TRBJ2-7; 10 bases agree with TRBD2. V shed 4 bases, J shed 3 bases, and the junction held 4 bases outside the gene matches. Per germline, CDR1 SGHRS and CDR2 YFSETQ. This CDR3 is 14 amino acids long. The CDR3 here is CASSRSSGSYEQYF. Here the CDR3 DNA reads TGCGCCAGCAGCCGATCTAGCGGGAGCTACGAGCAGTACTTC.

The V call is TRBV4-1, the J call TRBJ2-1; D gene uncertain. Looked up from germline, CDR1 is MGHRA and CDR2 is YSYEKL. The germline V and J ends were trimmed by 1 base and 6 bases, with 16 bases remaining between them. CDR3 size: 16 residues. In DNA form, the CDR3 reads TGCGCCAGCAGCCAAGCTCGGGTGGTGCCTGGCAATGAGCAGTTCTTC. The encoded protein is CASSQARVVPGNEQFF.

This clone was counted only a few times. The chain recombines TRBV12-5 with TRBJ2-1; D may be TRBD2 (5 bases). V lost 2 bases to trimming and J lost 3 bases, with 14 bases between them. The CDR3 runs to 16 residues. The germline gives CDR1 LGHNT, CDR2 FRNRAP. The CDR3 sequence: CASGLHVRGIYNEQFF. The CDR3 bases are TGTGCTAGTGGTTTGCATGTCCGAGGGATCTACAATGAGCAGTTCTTC.

The chain employs TRBV6-5 and TRBJ1-2, with a possible D match to TRBD1 (6 bases). Looked up from germline, CDR1 is MNHEY and CDR2 is SVGAGI. The V end lost 6 bases, the J end lost 6 bases, and 14 bases lay between the germline ends. The CDR3 is made up of 13 amino acids. The CDR3: CASSPTQGNGYTF. The CDR3 DNA reads as TGTGCCAGCAGCCCAACTCAGGGGAATGGCTACACCTTC.

The V call is TRBV30, the J call TRBJ1-2; weak D call: TRBD1 (5 bases). Germline V CDR1 and CDR2: GTSNPN, SVGIG (reference sequence). V lost 5 bases, J lost 2 bases, and 9 bases lay in between. The CDR3 sequence is 12 residues long. The CDR3 sequence is CAWSGVNYGYTF. The CDR3 bases are TGTGCCTGGTCGGGGGTGAACTATGGCTACACCTTC. Based on the CDR3 plus reference TRBV30 and TRBJ1-2, the full variable domain is SQTIHQWPATLVQPVGSPLSLECTVEGTSNPNLYWYRQAAGRGLQLLFYSVGIGQISSEVPQNLSASRPQDRQFILSSKKLLLSDSGFYLCAWSGVNYGYTFGSGTRLTVV.